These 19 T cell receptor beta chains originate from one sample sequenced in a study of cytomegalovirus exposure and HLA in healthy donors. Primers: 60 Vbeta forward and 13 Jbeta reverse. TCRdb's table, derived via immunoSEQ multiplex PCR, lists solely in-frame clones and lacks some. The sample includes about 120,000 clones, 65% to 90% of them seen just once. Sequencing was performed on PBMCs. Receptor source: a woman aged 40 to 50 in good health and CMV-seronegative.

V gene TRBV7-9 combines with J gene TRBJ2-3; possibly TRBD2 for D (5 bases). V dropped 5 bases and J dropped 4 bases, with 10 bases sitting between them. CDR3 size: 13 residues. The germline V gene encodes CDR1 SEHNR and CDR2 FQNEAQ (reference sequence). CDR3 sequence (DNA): TGTGCCAGCAGCCCTGAGGGCCCAGATACGCAGTATTTT. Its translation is CASSPEGPDTQYF.

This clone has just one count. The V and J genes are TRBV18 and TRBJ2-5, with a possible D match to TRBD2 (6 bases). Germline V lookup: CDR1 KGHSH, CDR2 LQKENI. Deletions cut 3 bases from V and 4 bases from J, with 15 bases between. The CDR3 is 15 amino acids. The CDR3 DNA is TGTGCCAGCTCACCCCAAATACTAGCCCCAGAGACCCAGTACTTC. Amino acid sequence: CASSPQILAPETQYF.

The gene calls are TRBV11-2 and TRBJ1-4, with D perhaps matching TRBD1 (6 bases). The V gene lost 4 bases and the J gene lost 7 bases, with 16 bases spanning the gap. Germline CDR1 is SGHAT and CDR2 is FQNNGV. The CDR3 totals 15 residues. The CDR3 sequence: CASSYNRVGSEKLFF. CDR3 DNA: TGTGCCAGCAGCTACAACAGGGTCGGAAGTGAAAAACTGTTTTTT.

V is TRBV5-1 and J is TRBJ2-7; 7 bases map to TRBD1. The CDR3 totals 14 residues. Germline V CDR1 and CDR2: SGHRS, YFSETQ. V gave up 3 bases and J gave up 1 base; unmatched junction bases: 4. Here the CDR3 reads CASSSGQVSYEQYF. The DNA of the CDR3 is TGCGCCAGCAGCTCCGGACAGGTTTCCTACGAGCAGTACTTC.

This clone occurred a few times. Written as DNA, the CDR3 is TGTGCCACCAGCCGGAACCCCAGGGCCGGGGAGCTGTTTTTT. It codes for CATSRNPRAGELFF. The V gene is TRBV15, the J gene TRBJ2-2, with a weak D call TRBD1 (5 bases). Trimming removed 5 bases from V and 6 bases from J, with 13 bases in between. Germline values: CDR1 LNHNV, CDR2 YYDKDF (reference sequence). This CDR3 is 14 amino acids long. Supplemented by reference TRBV15 and TRBJ2-2, the full variable domain reads DAMVIQNPRYQVTQFGKPVTLSCSQTLNHNVMYWYQQKSSQAPKLLFHYYDKDFNNEADTPDNFQSRRPNTSFCFLDIRSPGLGDTAMYLCATSRNPRAGELFFGEGSRLTVL.

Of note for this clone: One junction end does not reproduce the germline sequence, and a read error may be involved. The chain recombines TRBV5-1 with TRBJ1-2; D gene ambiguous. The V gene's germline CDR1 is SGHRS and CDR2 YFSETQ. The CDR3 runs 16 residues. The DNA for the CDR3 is TGCGCCAGCAGCTTGGAACGTTACGGCAGAAACTATGGCTACACCTTT. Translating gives CASSLERYGRNYGYTF.

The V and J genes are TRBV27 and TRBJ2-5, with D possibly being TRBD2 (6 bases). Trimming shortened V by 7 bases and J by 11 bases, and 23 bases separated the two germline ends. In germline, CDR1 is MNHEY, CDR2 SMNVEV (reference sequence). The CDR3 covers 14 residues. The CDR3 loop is CASTNIGRLGEQYF. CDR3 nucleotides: TGTGCCAGCACGAACATCGGGAGACTGGGGGAGCAGTACTTC.

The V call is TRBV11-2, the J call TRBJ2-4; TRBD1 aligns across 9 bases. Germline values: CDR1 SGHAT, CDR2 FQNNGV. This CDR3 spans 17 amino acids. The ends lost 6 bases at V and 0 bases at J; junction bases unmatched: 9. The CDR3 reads CASRKPGQGLAKNIQYF. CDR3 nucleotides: TGTGCCAGCAGGAAACCGGGACAGGGACTAGCCAAAAACATTCAGTACTTC.

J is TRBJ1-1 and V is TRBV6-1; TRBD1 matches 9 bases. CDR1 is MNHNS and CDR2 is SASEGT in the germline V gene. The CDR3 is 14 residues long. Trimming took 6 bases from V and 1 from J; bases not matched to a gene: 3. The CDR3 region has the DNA TGTGCCAGCAGGTCGACAGGGGGGAACACTGAAGCTTTCTTT. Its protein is CASRSTGGNTEAFF.

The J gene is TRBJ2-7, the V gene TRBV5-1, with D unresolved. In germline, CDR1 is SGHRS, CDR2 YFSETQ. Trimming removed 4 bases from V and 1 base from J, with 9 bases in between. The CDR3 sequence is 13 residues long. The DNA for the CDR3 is TGCGCCAGCAGCCTGAGTTGGTCCTACGAGCAGTACTTC. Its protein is CASSLSWSYEQYF.

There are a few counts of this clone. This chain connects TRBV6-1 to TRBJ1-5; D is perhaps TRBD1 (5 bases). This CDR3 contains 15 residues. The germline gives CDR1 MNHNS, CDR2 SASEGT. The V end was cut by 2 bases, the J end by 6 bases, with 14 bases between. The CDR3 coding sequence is TGTGCCAGCAGTGAATATCAGGGAGGAGGTCAGCCCCAGCATTTT. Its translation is CASSEYQGGGQPQHF.

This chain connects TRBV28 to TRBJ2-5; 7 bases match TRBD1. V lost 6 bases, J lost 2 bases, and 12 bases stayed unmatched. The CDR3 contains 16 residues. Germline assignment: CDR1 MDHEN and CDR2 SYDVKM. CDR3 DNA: TGTGCCAGCAGACCCGCGACCGGGACAGTACAAGAGACCCAGTACTTC. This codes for CASRPATGTVQETQYF.

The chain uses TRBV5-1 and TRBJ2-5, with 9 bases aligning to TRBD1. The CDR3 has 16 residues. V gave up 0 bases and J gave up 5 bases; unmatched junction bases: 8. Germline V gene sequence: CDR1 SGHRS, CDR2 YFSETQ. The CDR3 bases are TGCGCCAGCAGCTTGGGGAAACAGGGGGCAGGGGAGACCCAGTACTTC. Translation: CASSLGKQGAGETQYF.

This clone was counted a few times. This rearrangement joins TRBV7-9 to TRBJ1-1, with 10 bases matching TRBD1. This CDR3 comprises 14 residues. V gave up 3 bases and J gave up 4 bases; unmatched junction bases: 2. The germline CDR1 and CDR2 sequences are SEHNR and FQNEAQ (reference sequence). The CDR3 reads CASSFRDRGTEAFF. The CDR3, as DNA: TGTGCCAGCAGCTTCCGGGACAGGGGCACTGAAGCTTTCTTT.

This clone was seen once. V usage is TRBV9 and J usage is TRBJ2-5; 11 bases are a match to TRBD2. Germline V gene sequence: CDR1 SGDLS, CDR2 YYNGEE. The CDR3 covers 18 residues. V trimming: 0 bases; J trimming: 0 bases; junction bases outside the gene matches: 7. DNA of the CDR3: TGTGCCAGCAGCGTAGGGCTAGCGGGGGGACCGTACCAAGAGACCCAGTACTTC. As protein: CASSVGLAGGPYQETQYF.

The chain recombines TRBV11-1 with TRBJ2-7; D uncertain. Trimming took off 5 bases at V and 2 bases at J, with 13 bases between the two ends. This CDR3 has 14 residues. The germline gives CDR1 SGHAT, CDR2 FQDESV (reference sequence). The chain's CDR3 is CASSETRGPYEQYF. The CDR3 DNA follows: TGTGCCAGCAGCGAGACGAGAGGCCCCTACGAGCAGTACTTC. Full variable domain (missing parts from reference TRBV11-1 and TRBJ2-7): EAEVAQSPRYKITEKSQAVAFWCDPISGHATLYWYRQILGQGPELLVQFQDESVVDDSQLPKDRFSAERLKGVDSTLKIQPAELGDSAMYLCASSETRGPYEQYFGPGTRLTVT.

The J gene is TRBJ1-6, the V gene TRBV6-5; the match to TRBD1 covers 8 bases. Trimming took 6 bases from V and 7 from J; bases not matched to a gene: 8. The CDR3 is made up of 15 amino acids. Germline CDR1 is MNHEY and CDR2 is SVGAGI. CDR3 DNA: TGTGCCAGCAGGAACGACAGGGGTTTCAATTCACCCCTCCACTTT. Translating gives CASRNDRGFNSPLHF.

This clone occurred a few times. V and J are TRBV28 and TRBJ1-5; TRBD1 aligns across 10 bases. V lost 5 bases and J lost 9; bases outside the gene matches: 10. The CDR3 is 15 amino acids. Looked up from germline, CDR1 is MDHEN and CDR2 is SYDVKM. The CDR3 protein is CASSTPGQGRWPQHF. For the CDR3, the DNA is TGTGCCAGCAGTACGCCGGGACAGGGGAGATGGCCCCAGCATTTT.

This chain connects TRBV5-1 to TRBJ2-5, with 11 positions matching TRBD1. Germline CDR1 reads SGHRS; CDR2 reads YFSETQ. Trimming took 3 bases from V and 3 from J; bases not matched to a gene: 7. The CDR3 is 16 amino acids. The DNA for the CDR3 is TGCGCCAGCAGCTCATACGGACAGGGGGCAAAAGAGACCCAGTACTTC. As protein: CASSSYGQGAKETQYF.